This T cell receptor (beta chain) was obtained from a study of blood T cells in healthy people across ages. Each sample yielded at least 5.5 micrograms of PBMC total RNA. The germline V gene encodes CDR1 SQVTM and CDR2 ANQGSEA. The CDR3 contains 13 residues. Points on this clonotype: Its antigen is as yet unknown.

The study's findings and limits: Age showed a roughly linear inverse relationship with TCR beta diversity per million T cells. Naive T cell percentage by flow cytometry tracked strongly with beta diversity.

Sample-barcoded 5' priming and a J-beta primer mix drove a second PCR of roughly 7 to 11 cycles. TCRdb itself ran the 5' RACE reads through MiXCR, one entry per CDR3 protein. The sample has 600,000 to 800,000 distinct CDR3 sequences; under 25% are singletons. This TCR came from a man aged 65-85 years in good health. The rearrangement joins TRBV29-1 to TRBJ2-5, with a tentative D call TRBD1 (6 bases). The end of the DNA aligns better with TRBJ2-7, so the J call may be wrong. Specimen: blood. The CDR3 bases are TGCAGCGTTGGGCAGGGGATCGGCTACGAGCAGTACTTC. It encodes CSVGQGIGYEQYF.